This T cell receptor beta chain was observed in a study of T cells in Graves' hyperthyroidism and ophthalmopathy. This CDR3 spans 14 amino acids. Germline values: CDR1 SNHLY, CDR2 FYNNEI. Trimming shortened V by 7 bases and J by 2 bases, and 15 bases separated the two germline ends. This clonotype was detected ten times or more. Its specificity is unknown. Patients counted as stable if ophthalmopathy did not develop within 18 months. Study-wide points: Most thyroid clonotypes with frequency above 0.001 were detected in blood.

The CDR3 regions of TCR beta were amplified from RNA transcripts. First-round RT-PCR with HTBI primers amplified the TCR CDR3 region. TCRdb fed the multiplex PCR reads into MiXCR, producing one record per CDR3 protein. The sample consists of 500,000 to 750,000 distinct CDR3 sequences, 40% to 55% of them appearing once. The sequence was obtained from a woman between 18 and 29 years old with Graves' hyperthyroidism. The chain links TRBV2 to TRBJ2-7, with D uncertain. The sequenced sample consisted of peripheral blood or thyroid tissue (not recorded which). CDR3 nucleotides: TGTGCCAGCATCACCGCGATGAAGACCTACGAGCAGTACTTC. It yields the protein CASITAMKTYEQYF.